The 30 T cell receptor beta chains reported below all come from one sample, sequenced in a study of blood T cell repertoires in COVID-19. Sequencing was performed with immunoSEQ multiplex PCR; in TCRdb, only in-frame clones are kept and a portion is missing. The sample records about 120,000 clones, approximately 81% being singletons. Sequences were obtained from peripheral blood. These receptors were obtained from a man in his sixties with acute or convalescent COVID-19.

The chain carries TRBV28 and TRBJ1-5; 7 nucleotides agree with TRBD1. V shed 8 bases, J shed 7 bases, and the junction held 8 bases outside the gene matches. Germline V CDR1 and CDR2: MDHEN, SYDVKM. CDR3 length: 13 amino acids. In DNA, the CDR3 is TGTGCCAGCGATGAGGGGGCGAGCCAGCCCCAGCATTTT. Translated: CASDEGASQPQHF. Complete variable domain (other parts from reference TRBV28 and TRBJ1-5): DVKVTQSSRYLVKRTGEKVFLECVQDMDHENMFWYRQDPGLGLRLIYFSYDVKMKEKGDIPEGYSVSREKKERFSLILESASTNQTSMYLCASDEGASQPQHFGDGTRLSIL.

The rearrangement joins TRBV7-2 to TRBJ2-5; 7 bases match TRBD1. Trimming at V came to 6 bases and at J to 5 bases, leaving 9 bases not matched to a gene. The germline CDR1 and CDR2 sequences are SGHTA and FQGNSA. The CDR3 contains 14 residues. CDR3 sequence: CASRNIGGGETQYF. The DNA for the CDR3 is TGTGCCAGCAGAAATATAGGGGGCGGTGAGACCCAGTACTTC.

This sequence joins TRBV15 and TRBJ1-2; D is undetermined. The germline CDR1 and CDR2 sequences are LNHNV and YYDKDF (reference sequence). The CDR3 length is 13 residues. V dropped 0 bases and J dropped 2 bases, with 4 bases sitting between them. The CDR3 here is CATSREANYGYTF. For the CDR3, the DNA is TGTGCCACCAGCAGAGAAGCCAACTATGGCTACACCTTC.

The J gene is TRBJ1-5, the V gene TRBV15; D possibly corresponds to TRBD1 (6 bases). Germline assignment: CDR1 LNHNV and CDR2 YYDKDF (reference sequence). Trimming removed 2 bases at V and 7 bases at J, with 12 bases between. The CDR3 has 14 amino acids. Here the CDR3 reads CATSRYRDSQPQHF. The CDR3 coding sequence is TGTGCCACCAGCAGATACAGGGATAGCCAGCCCCAGCATTTT. Combining the CDR3 with reference TRBV15 and TRBJ1-5 gives the whole variable domain DAMVIQNPRYQVTQFGKPVTLSCSQTLNHNVMYWYQQKSSQAPKLLFHYYDKDFNNEADTPDNFQSRRPNTSFCFLDIRSPGLGDTAMYLCATSRYRDSQPQHFGDGTRLSIL.

This chain uses TRBV4-2 with TRBJ2-5, with D possibly being TRBD2 (6 bases). This CDR3 has 16 residues. V was shortened by 1 base and J by 5 bases, with 17 bases between the two germline ends. Germline V CDR1 and CDR2: LGHNA, YNFKEQ. In nucleotides, the CDR3 is TGTGCCAGCAGCCAAGGGGGAGGTTATAGCCGGGAGACCCAGTACTTC. Its protein product is CASSQGGGYSRETQYF.

The genes are TRBV28 and TRBJ2-3; 8 nucleotides align to TRBD1. CDR1 is MDHEN and CDR2 is SYDVKM in the germline V gene. The V segment lost 10 bases and the J segment 0 bases; nucleotides outside the gene matches: 9. The CDR3 has 15 residues. In DNA, the CDR3 is TGTGCCACCACCACCAGGGGGCTGAGCACAGATACGCAGTATTTT. As protein: CATTTRGLSTDTQYF.

This chain links TRBV4-2 with TRBJ1-2; possible D gene TRBD1, 6 bases. V lost 3 bases, J lost 4 bases, and 15 bases lay in between. Germline V CDR1 and CDR2: LGHNA, YNFKEQ. The CDR3 runs to 15 residues. CDR3 DNA sequence: TGTGCCAGCAGCCATATGAAGGGGGAGAGCTATGGCTACACCTTC. This gives the protein CASSHMKGESYGYTF.

The chain is built from TRBV6-1 and TRBJ2-3; D gene unclear. CDR1 MNHNS and CDR2 SASEGT come from the germline V gene. With 2 bases removed from V and 4 bases from J, the gap between germline ends came to 13 bases. The CDR3 is 15 residues long. DNA for the CDR3: TGTGCCAGCAGTGAAAAAGCGTCCCTAGCAGATACGCAGTATTTT. Translated: CASSEKASLADTQYF.

This clone showed up just a few times. The gene calls are TRBV28 and TRBJ2-7; TRBD2 matches 8 bases. The junction had 11 bases not matched to a gene; V was cut back by 4 bases and J by 6 bases. This CDR3 spans 15 amino acids. Germline assignment: CDR1 MDHEN and CDR2 SYDVKM. CDR3 residues: CASSSPPGGVPEQYF. DNA of the CDR3: TGTGCCAGCAGTTCCCCACCGGGAGGGGTACCCGAGCAGTACTTC.

The CDR3 is CASSLGDRIQETQYF. In DNA, the CDR3 is TGTGCCAGCAGCTTAGGGGACAGGATTCAAGAGACCCAGTACTTC. The chain uses TRBV11-2 and TRBJ2-5; TRBD1 matches at 8 bases. This CDR3 contains 15 residues. CDR1 and CDR2 from the germline V gene are SGHAT and FQNNGV. Trimming removed 1 base from V and 2 bases from J; junction bases left unmatched: 3.

The V call is TRBV10-2, the J call TRBJ1-5; 8 positions match TRBD1. V shed 0 bases, J shed 5 bases, and the junction held 9 bases outside the gene matches. The germline V gene has CDR1 WSHSY and CDR2 SAAADI. The CDR3 totals 17 residues. The CDR3 sequence: CASSESSPGGGYQPQHF. Written as DNA, the CDR3 is TGCGCCAGCAGTGAGTCAAGTCCAGGGGGCGGCTATCAGCCCCAGCATTTT.

The CDR3 sequence is CASSVLAGGLYEQYF. The CDR3 nucleotides are TGTGCCAGCAGTGTACTAGCGGGAGGTCTCTACGAGCAGTACTTC. The genes are TRBV6-4 and TRBJ2-7; 12 bases are a match to TRBD2. CDR1 MRHNA and CDR2 SNTAGT come from the germline V gene. CDR3 length: 15 residues. Unmatched junction bases numbered 4, after V lost 4 bases and J lost 3 bases.

The count of this clone is one. DNA of the CDR3: TGCACCAGCAGCCAAGTATCGGACAGGGGGCCAGGCACTGAAGCTTTCTTT. It codes for CTSSQVSDRGPGTEAFF. The chain links TRBV1 to TRBJ1-1; the table's D gene call, TRBD1, was not cross checked with the DNA. TRBV1 constitutes a pseudogene. The CDR3 has 17 residues.

The V gene is TRBV29-1, the J gene TRBJ2-7, with TRBD2 identical over 8 bases. Germline CDR1 and CDR2: SQVTM and ANQGSEA. Unmatched junction bases numbered 8, after V lost 6 bases and J lost 4 bases. CDR3 size: 13 residues. CDR3 DNA: TGCAGCGTCGTCACTAGCGGTGGATACGAGCAGTACTTC. Its protein is CSVVTSGGYEQYF.

Comments on this clone: In the same sample, other DNA sequences code for this CDR3. The gene calls are TRBV7-2 and TRBJ2-5; D may be TRBD1 (6 bases). CDR3 size: 13 residues. Germline CDR1 and CDR2: SGHTA and FQGNSA. Trimming stripped 5 bases from V and 2 bases from J, with 9 bases between. The CDR3: CASSRDRQETQYF. For the CDR3, the DNA is TGTGCCAGCAGCCGAGACAGGCAAGAGACCCAGTACTTC. The complete variable domain, with remaining parts taken from reference TRBV7-2 and TRBJ2-5, reads GAGVSQSPSNKVTEKGKDVELRCDPISGHTALYWYRQSLGQGLEFLIYFQGNSAPDKSGLPSDRFSAERTGGSVSTLTIQRTQQEDSAVYLCASSRDRQETQYFGPGTRLLVL.

The V call is TRBV5-8, the J call TRBJ2-2; 13 bases match TRBD2. Germline loops: CDR1 SGHTS, CDR2 YDEGEE. The CDR3 has 17 amino acids. The trim removed 4 bases at V and 5 bases at J, leaving 8 bases unmatched. DNA of the CDR3: TGTGCCAGCAGCCCCGGACTAGCGGGAGAAAGAACCGGGGAGCTGTTTTTT. Translation: CASSPGLAGERTGELFF.

The CDR3 sequence is CASSTPLGGTYEQYF. The CDR3 DNA reads as TGTGCCAGTAGTACCCCCTTGGGCGGGACCTACGAGCAGTACTTC. The chain combines TRBV19 with TRBJ2-7; weak D call: TRBD2 (6 bases). The CDR3 loop spans 15 amino acids. Germline lookup yields CDR1 LNHDA and CDR2 SQIVND (reference sequence). Trimming cost V 4 bases and J 2 bases, with 15 bases left between them.

The rearrangement uses TRBV24-1 and TRBJ1-2; 7 positions agree with TRBD1. J gave up 6 bases and V 9 bases, and 6 bases lay outside the gene matches. The CDR3 runs 12 residues. The germline V gene has CDR1 KGHDR and CDR2 SFDVKD. CDR3: CATSQGLDGYTF. CDR3 DNA: TGTGCCACCTCACAGGGGCTGGATGGCTACACCTTC.

The chain recombines TRBV28 with TRBJ2-3; D gene unclear. Deletions cut 5 bases from V and 7 bases from J, with 13 bases between. The CDR3 is made up of 13 amino acids. Germline CDR1 is MDHEN and CDR2 is SYDVKM. The CDR3 nucleotides read TGTGCCAGCAGTATGCCCAACATGTATACGCAGTATTTT. Translating gives CASSMPNMYTQYF. Together with reference TRBV28 and TRBJ2-3, the CDR3 gives the full variable domain: DVKVTQSSRYLVKRTGEKVFLECVQDMDHENMFWYRQDPGLGLRLIYFSYDVKMKEKGDIPEGYSVSREKKERFSLILESASTNQTSMYLCASSMPNMYTQYFGPGTRLTVL.

The genes are TRBV6-2 or TRBV6-3 and TRBJ2-7; D might be TRBD2 (6 bases). Trimming removed 2 bases from V and 2 bases from J, with 10 bases in between. Per the germline V gene, CDR1 is MNHEY and CDR2 is SVGEGT. The CDR3 length is 14 residues. In nucleotides, the CDR3 is TGTGCCAGCAGTTACACGGGAGAGCCCTACGAGCAGTACTTC. Protein: CASSYTGEPYEQYF.

The V and J genes are TRBV15 and TRBJ1-4; maybe TRBD1 (5 bases). This CDR3 has 15 residues. V gave up 0 bases and J gave up 8 bases, with 13 bases separating them. The germline V gene has CDR1 LNHNV and CDR2 YYDKDF (reference sequence). CDR3: CATSREGRAGEKLFF. Written as DNA, the CDR3 is TGTGCCACCAGCAGAGAAGGCAGGGCGGGGGAAAAACTGTTTTTT.

The V gene is TRBV3-1 (or the pseudogene TRBV3-2), the J gene TRBJ2-7; D gene unclear. This CDR3 is 14 amino acids long. The V end lost 1 base, the J end lost 6 bases, and 13 bases lay between the germline ends. Germline CDR1 is LGHDT and CDR2 is YNNKEL (reference sequence). The CDR3 loop reads CASSQGQALGEQYF. The CDR3 DNA reads TGTGCCAGCAGCCAAGGGCAGGCATTAGGCGAGCAGTACTTC.

The genes are TRBV9 and TRBJ2-3; 10 nucleotides line up with TRBD2. V was clipped by 0 bases and J by 2 bases; unmatched bases: 6. CDR1 and CDR2 (germline): SGDLS, YYNGEE. This CDR3 has 17 residues. CDR3 bases: TGTGCCAGCAGCGTAGTAACTAGCGGGGCTTACACAGATACGCAGTATTTT. It translates to CASSVVTSGAYTDTQYF.

The gene calls are TRBV6-2 or TRBV6-3 and TRBJ1-1; D may be TRBD1 (5 bases). Germline V gene lookup returns CDR1 MNHEY and CDR2 SVGEGT. The CDR3 has 14 residues. V dropped 6 bases and J dropped 3 bases, with 14 bases sitting between them. CDR3 coding DNA: TGTGCCAGCAGCCCCGGCGGGGACGACACTGAAGCTTTCTTT. Its protein is CASSPGGDDTEAFF.

This rearrangement joins TRBV7-2 to TRBJ2-2; a weak D match, TRBD1 (6 bases). With 5 bases removed from V and 6 bases from J, the gap between germline ends came to 16 bases. Germline lookup yields CDR1 SGHTA and CDR2 FQGNSA. The CDR3 has 15 amino acids. The CDR3 DNA is TGTGCCAGCAGCCCCTTCCAGGGGTTGGCCGGGGAGCTGTTTTTT. Translated: CASSPFQGLAGELFF.

V usage is TRBV7-2 and J usage is TRBJ2-7; 9 nucleotides match TRBD2. V was pared by 1 base and J by 0 bases, with 4 bases of the junction left unmatched. The germline V gene has CDR1 SGHTA and CDR2 FQGNSA. The CDR3 runs to 16 residues. In DNA, the CDR3 is TGTGCCAGCAGCTTAGATAGCGGGAGCCTCTCCTACGAGCAGTACTTC. Residues: CASSLDSGSLSYEQYF. Complete variable domain (other parts from reference TRBV7-2 and TRBJ2-7): GAGVSQSPSNKVTEKGKDVELRCDPISGHTALYWYRQSLGQGLEFLIYFQGNSAPDKSGLPSDRFSAERTGGSVSTLTIQRTQQEDSAVYLCASSLDSGSLSYEQYFGPGTRLTVT.

The chain uses TRBV18 and TRBJ1-2; 8 nucleotides match TRBD1. This CDR3 spans 15 amino acids. Germline V lookup: CDR1 KGHSH, CDR2 LQKENI. J lost 4 bases, V lost 2 bases, and 6 bases had no gene match. CDR3 region: CASSPAPGGLYGYTF. The CDR3 nucleotides read TGTGCCAGCTCACCAGCCCCAGGGGGCCTCTATGGCTACACCTTC.

As regards this clone: At one end the junction does not follow the germline gene, possibly because of a read error. This chain uses TRBV3-1 (or the pseudogene TRBV3-2) with TRBJ1-2; a possible D gene is TRBD1 (6 bases). Germline V gene data show CDR1 as LGHDT and CDR2 as YNNKEL (reference sequence). CDR3 length equals 16 residues. Written as DNA, the CDR3 is TGTGCCAGCACCCAAATCCGGGAGGGGGGGGCGGATGGCTACACCTTC. Protein sequence: CASTQIREGGADGYTF.

The V and J genes are TRBV7-8 and TRBJ2-7; TRBD2 matches 7 bases. Per germline, CDR1 SGHVS and CDR2 FQNEAQ. V lost 5 bases to trimming and J lost 6 bases; unmatched junction nucleotides: 4. The CDR3 covers 12 residues. The CDR3, as DNA: TGTGCCAGCAGCCTCGGGACTACCGAGCAGTACTTC. Its translation: CASSLGTTEQYF.

Comment on this clone: At one end the junction does not follow the germline gene, possibly because of a read error. The chain couples TRBV7-7 to TRBJ2-7; 9 nucleotides align to TRBD2. The V gene's germline CDR1 is SSHAT and CDR2 FNYEAQ (reference sequence). This CDR3 spans 18 amino acids. CDR3 sequence reads: CASSLNLAGPRVTYEQYF. The CDR3 DNA is TGTGCTAGCAGCCTCAACCTAGCGGGACCCAGGGTAACCTACGAGCAGTACTTC.